The 9 T cell receptor beta chains presented below share a single source sample, sequenced in a study of blood T cell repertoires in COVID-19. Libraries were prepared by immunoSEQ multiplex PCR; TCRdb keeps only in-frame clonotypes and omits some of them. The sample contains 130,000 to 150,000 clones, 70% to 90% of which appear only once. Sequencing used peripheral blood. The receptors shown here come from a man aged 60-69 years with active or convalescent COVID-19.

This chain joins TRBV7-2 and TRBJ1-5, with 8 nucleotides matching TRBD1. V lost 1 base and J lost 10; bases outside the gene matches: 6. Germline CDR1 and CDR2: SGHTA and FQGNSA. CDR3 length: 14 residues. CDR3 in DNA: TGTGCCAGCAGCTTAGGGACAGGGTTTCACCCCCAGCATTTT. This encodes CASSLGTGFHPQHF.

This clone has a handful of counts. The chain links TRBV4-3 to TRBJ2-1; D gene unclear. The V gene's germline CDR1 is LGHNA and CDR2 YSLEER. Trimming removed 0 bases from V and 0 bases from J, with 12 bases in between. The length of the CDR3 is 17 residues. The CDR3 nucleotides read TGCGCCAGCAGCCAAGATCCCTACCTATCCTCCTACAATGAGCAGTTCTTC. Protein sequence: CASSQDPYLSSYNEQFF.

V usage is TRBV7-8 and J usage is TRBJ2-1, with 7 bases that match TRBD2. With 4 bases clipped from V and 5 bases from J, the junction kept 11 bases outside the gene matches. This CDR3 is 16 amino acids long. Germline CDR1 SGHVS, CDR2 FQNEAQ. The DNA for the CDR3 is TGTGCCAGCAGCTCTCCGACTAGCTCGAGGGACAATGAGCAGTTCTTC. Residues: CASSSPTSSRDNEQFF.

The table lists this clone with a few counts. The chain uses TRBV27 and TRBJ1-1; D gene ambiguous. The CDR3 totals 14 residues. Germline CDR1 and CDR2: MNHEY and SMNVEV (reference sequence). Trimming left V 6 bases short and J 3 bases short, with 14 bases between. The CDR3 spells CASRVRQGYTEAFF. The CDR3 coding sequence is TGTGCCAGCAGGGTCCGACAAGGCTACACTGAAGCTTTCTTT.

The chain is built from TRBV10-3 and TRBJ2-4; 8 bases align to TRBD1. Germline CDR1 ENHRY, CDR2 SYGVKD. The CDR3 runs to 18 residues. V shed 0 bases and J 1 base; nucleotides not matched to a gene: 8. The CDR3 DNA follows: TGTGCCATCAGTGAGTCGGCAAGTACAGGGGGTGCCAAAAACATTCAGTACTTC. As protein: CAISESASTGGAKNIQYF.

The chain combines TRBV11-3 with TRBJ2-7; 10 bases are a match to TRBD2. After removal of 1 base from V and 4 bases from J, the junction contained 10 bases not matched to a gene. This CDR3 region has 17 residues. Germline V gene lookup returns CDR1 SGHNT and CDR2 YENEEA. The CDR3 here is CASSLGGLAGVPYEQYF. Written as DNA, the CDR3 is TGTGCCAGCAGCTTAGGCGGGCTAGCGGGAGTTCCGTACGAGCAGTACTTC.

The J gene is TRBJ1-3, the V gene TRBV23-1, with D possibly TRBD1 on 6 matching bases. TRBV23-1 is an open reading frame whose function is uncertain. This CDR3 is built from 14 residues. The V gene lost 2 bases and the J gene lost 2 bases, with 7 bases spanning the gap. CDR3 region: CASSQQGPGNTIYF. CDR3 DNA sequence: TGCGCCAGCAGTCAACAGGGGCCTGGAAACACCATATATTTT.

V and J are TRBV5-4 and TRBJ1-1; TRBD1 matches 11 bases. V lost 3 bases and J lost 4; bases outside the gene matches: 2. Germline V gene lookup returns CDR1 SGHNT and CDR2 YYREEE (reference sequence). The CDR3 is 14 residues long. The CDR3: CASSWTGGSTEAFF. The CDR3 bases are TGTGCCAGCAGCTGGACAGGGGGCAGCACTGAAGCTTTCTTT.

The V and J genes are TRBV10-2 and TRBJ2-5; TRBD1 might be the D (6 bases). The CDR3 is made up of 15 amino acids. Looked up from germline, CDR1 is WSHSY and CDR2 is SAAADI. V lost 4 bases, J lost 2 bases, and 14 bases lay in between. CDR3 sequence (DNA): TGCGCCAGCAGTGGGGGCAGGGGCCAACAAGAGACCCAGTACTTC. Translated, it gives CASSGGRGQQETQYF.